Below, 14 T cell receptor beta chains from the same sample are listed, as sequenced in a study of identical twins (dated by TCRdb to between 2015 and 2016). Library preparation used 5' RACE. The sequencer was an Illumina HiSeq 2000. Through fastp at Q25 and MiXCR, TCRdb rebuilt clones from the public reads, retaining in-frame beta chains. Identical CDR3 protein sequences are pooled into one entry, listed with their most common genes and DNA. In this sample the table shows 600,000 to 700,000 distinct CDR3 sequences, 21% of which occur a single time. Around 4.5% of the sample lies in the top ten. Separately, the same data were catalogued under a study of T cells expressing NK-cell markers.

The specimen was PBMCs. Receptor source: a woman between 18 and 29 years old in good health.

This clonotype was detected many times. The chain combines TRBV6-4 with TRBJ2-1; D might be TRBD2 (6 bases). The CDR3 runs 14 residues. Germline V CDR1 and CDR2: MRHNA, SNTAGT. The V gene lost 4 bases and the J gene lost 8 bases, with 15 bases spanning the gap. The CDR3 is CASSAGEEGDEQFF. As DNA, the CDR3 is TGTGCCAGCAGTGCAGGAGAGGAGGGCGATGAGCAGTTCTTC.

V and J are TRBV12-3 or TRBV12-4 and TRBJ2-7, with a possible D match to TRBD2 (5 bases). V was shortened by 6 bases and J by 3 bases, with 15 bases between the two germline ends. There are 14 residues in the CDR3. The CDR3 reads CASREEVGNYEQYF. CDR3 nucleotides: TGTGCCAGCAGGGAGGAGGTGGGGAACTACGAGCAGTACTTC.

With respect to this clonotype: A much larger clone is a single base away; this may be a read error. The chain has TRBV29-1 and TRBJ2-1, with no clear D. CDR3 size: 16 residues. The V end was cut by 1 base, the J end by 0 bases, with 13 bases between. Germline values: CDR1 SQVTM, CDR2 ANQGSEA. In DNA form, the CDR3 reads TGCAGCGTTGAAGTGGATCTCGGAAGCTCCTACAATGAGCAGTTCTTC. Translation: CSVEVDLGSSYNEQFF.

This clonotype was picked up many times. The rearrangement links TRBV20-1 to TRBJ2-4; TRBD2 agrees at 7 bases. Germline CDR1 is DFQATT and CDR2 is SNEGSKA (reference sequence). V was clipped by 2 bases and J by 6 bases; unmatched bases: 10. CDR3 size: 15 residues. CDR3 protein: CSARSSGWIGNIQYF. The CDR3 DNA sequence: TGCAGTGCTAGAAGTAGCGGGTGGATCGGAAACATTCAGTACTTC.

The chain recombines TRBV6-1 with TRBJ1-2; D is ambiguous. Germline V gene lookup returns CDR1 MNHNS and CDR2 SASEGT. Trimming removed 6 bases at V and 7 bases at J, with 18 bases between. This CDR3 contains 14 residues. CDR3 sequence (DNA): TGTGCCAGCAGATGGATGGCGGGGAGGGTTGGCTACACCTTC. This translates into CASRWMAGRVGYTF.

This clonotype has a handful of counts. The genes are TRBV20-1 and TRBJ2-4, with 7 bases matching TRBD1. J was trimmed by 0 bases and V by 6 bases; bases with no gene match: 8. The CDR3 spans 15 residues. Germline-derived CDR1 and CDR2 are DFQATT and SNEGSKA (reference sequence). The CDR3 here is CSAPGQRLAKNIQYF. The CDR3 region has the DNA TGCAGTGCGCCGGGACAGAGACTAGCCAAAAACATTCAGTACTTC.

There are many counts of this clonotype. V usage is TRBV20-1 and J usage is TRBJ2-1; D may be TRBD2 (6 bases). This CDR3 is built from 15 residues. The V end lost 3 bases, the J end lost 0 bases, and 12 bases lay between the germline ends. Per the germline V gene, CDR1 is DFQATT and CDR2 is SNEGSKA (reference sequence). The CDR3 here is CSARASALSYNEQFF. In DNA form, the CDR3 reads TGCAGTGCTAGGGCTAGCGCTCTCTCCTACAATGAGCAGTTCTTC.

This clonotype was picked up many times. The rearrangement links TRBV12-3 or TRBV12-4 to TRBJ2-1; D unresolved. The V gene lost 4 bases and the J gene lost 9 bases, with 7 bases spanning the gap. The CDR3 sequence is 11 residues long. The CDR3 protein is CASSSTLEQFF. The CDR3 nucleotides read TGTGCCAGCAGTTCGACCCTTGAGCAGTTCTTC.

This chain links TRBV20-1 with TRBJ2-7; D is uncertain. The CDR3 has 15 amino acids. Trimming left V 0 bases short and J 2 bases short, with 14 bases between. The germline CDR1 and CDR2 sequences are DFQATT and SNEGSKA (reference sequence). The CDR3 nucleotides read TGCAGTGCTAGAGATCGCGCAGGCCGTCCCTACGAGCAGTACTTC. As protein: CSARDRAGRPYEQYF.

The chain joins TRBV5-1 to TRBJ2-3, with TRBD2 matching 11 bases. CDR3 length: 16 amino acids. The ends lost 4 bases at V and 1 base at J; junction bases unmatched: 5. In germline, CDR1 is SGHRS, CDR2 YFSETQ. In DNA, the CDR3 is TGCGCCAGCAGCCGGGGACTAGCGGTGGGCACAGATACGCAGTATTTT. Its protein is CASSRGLAVGTDTQYF. The whole variable domain, filled in from reference TRBV5-1 and TRBJ2-3, reads KAGVTQTPRYLIKTRGQQVTLSCSPISGHRSVSWYQQTPGQGLQFLFEYFSETQRNKGNFPGRFSGRQFSNSRSEMNVSTLELGDSALYLCASSRGLAVGTDTQYFGPGTRLTVL.

There are a few counts of this clonotype. J is TRBJ1-5 and V is TRBV5-1, with D maybe TRBD1 (5 bases). Trimming shortened V by 1 base and J by 5 bases, and 13 bases separated the two germline ends. Per the germline V gene, CDR1 is SGHRS and CDR2 is YFSETQ. The CDR3 has 15 residues. The DNA of the CDR3 is TGCGCCAGCAGCTTGAGGGGACTAGACCATCAGCCCCAGCATTTT. Translating gives CASSLRGLDHQPQHF.

This clonotype was seen only a few times. V and J are TRBV19 and TRBJ2-1; tentatively, D is TRBD2 (5 bases). V was clipped by 2 bases and J by 8 bases, with 16 bases between them. The CDR3 spans 15 residues. Germline V gene sequence: CDR1 LNHDA, CDR2 SQIVND (reference sequence). CDR3: CASSIRDGILDEQFF. CDR3 DNA: TGTGCCAGTAGTATACGGGATGGGATTTTGGATGAGCAGTTCTTC.

Ten or more counts support this clonotype. The rearrangement joins TRBV29-1 to TRBJ2-3; weak D call: TRBD2 (6 bases). The CDR3 spans 15 residues. Germline CDR1 and CDR2: SQVTM and ANQGSEA. The V end lost 1 base, the J end lost 2 bases, and 13 bases lay between the germline ends. CDR3: CSVEGEEAFTDTQYF. As DNA, the CDR3 is TGCAGCGTTGAAGGGGAGGAGGCGTTCACAGATACGCAGTATTTT.

Many counts were recorded for this clonotype. The V gene is TRBV7-6, the J gene TRBJ1-1, with D unclear. Germline lookup yields CDR1 SGHVS and CDR2 FNYEAQ. This CDR3 has 13 amino acids. The V end lost 5 bases, the J end lost 1 base, and 8 bases lay between the germline ends. The CDR3 region has the DNA TGTGCCAGCAGCCCCATGGGGAACACTGAAGCTTTCTTT. Its translation is CASSPMGNTEAFF.